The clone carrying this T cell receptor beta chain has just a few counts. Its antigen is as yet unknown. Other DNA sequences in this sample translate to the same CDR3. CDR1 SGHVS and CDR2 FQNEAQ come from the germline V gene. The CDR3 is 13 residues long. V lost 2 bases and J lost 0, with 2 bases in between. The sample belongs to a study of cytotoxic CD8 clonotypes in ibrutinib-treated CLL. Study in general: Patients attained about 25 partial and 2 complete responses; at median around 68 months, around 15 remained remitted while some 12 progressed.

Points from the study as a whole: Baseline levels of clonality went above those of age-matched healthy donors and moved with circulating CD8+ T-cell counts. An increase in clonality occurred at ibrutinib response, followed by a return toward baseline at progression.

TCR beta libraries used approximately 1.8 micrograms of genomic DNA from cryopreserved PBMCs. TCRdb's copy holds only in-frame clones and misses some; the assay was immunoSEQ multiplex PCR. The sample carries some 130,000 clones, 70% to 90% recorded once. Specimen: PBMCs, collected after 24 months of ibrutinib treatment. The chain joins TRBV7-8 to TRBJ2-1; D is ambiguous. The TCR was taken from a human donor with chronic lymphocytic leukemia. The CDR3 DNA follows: TGTGCCAGCAGCTTAAACTCCTACAATGAGCAGTTCTTC. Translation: CASSLNSYNEQFF.